These T cell receptor beta chains were read from a single sample in a study of blood T cell repertoires in COVID-19. The table came from immunoSEQ multiplex PCR; TCRdb's copy has only in-frame clones and leaves some out. The sample carries under 100,000 clones, roughly 78% recorded once. The sample comprised peripheral blood. All receptors come from a man aged 55 to 70 with acute or convalescent COVID-19. Both conserved end residues are part of each CDR3. D genes are given only for firm matches. Clone size appears in some rows only: once, few, many, or a class for an expanded clone.

D gene: -
V gene: TRBV7-2
clone size: once
J gene: TRBJ1-4
CDR3 protein: CASSLVGGEKLFF
CDR3 DNA: TGTGCCAGCAGCTTAGTAGGGGGTGAAAAACTGTTTTTT

D gene: -
V gene: TRBV24-1
clone size: -
J gene: TRBJ2-2
CDR3 protein: CATSDYQGWTGELFF
CDR3 DNA: TGTGCCACCAGTGATTACCAGGGTTGGACCGGGGAGCTGTTTTTT

D gene: -
V gene: TRBV6-5
clone size: -
J gene: TRBJ2-1
CDR3 protein: CASKDLRDEQFF
CDR3 DNA: TGTGCCAGCAAGGATTTACGGGATGAGCAGTTCTTC

D gene: TRBD1
V gene: TRBV27
clone size: -
J gene: TRBJ1-2
CDR3 protein: CASSSYPGQGYYGYTF
CDR3 DNA: TGTGCCAGCAGTTCCTACCCGGGACAGGGCTATTATGGCTACACCTTC

D gene: -
V gene: TRBV2
clone size: -
J gene: TRBJ2-7
CDR3 protein: CASSGGSYEQYF
CDR3 DNA: TGTGCCAGCAGTGGCGGTTCCTACGAGCAGTACTTC

D gene: -
V gene: TRBV9
clone size: few
J gene: TRBJ1-1
CDR3 protein: CASSVFEDTEAFF
CDR3 DNA: TGTGCCAGCAGCGTCTTCGAGGACACTGAAGCTTTCTTT

D gene: TRBD2
V gene: TRBV27
clone size: -
J gene: TRBJ2-7
CDR3 protein: CAISTSGRYCYEQYF
CDR3 DNA: TGTGCCATCTCGACTAGCGGGAGGTATTGCTACGAGCAGTACTTC

D gene: TRBD1
V gene: TRBV14
clone size: -
J gene: TRBJ1-6
CDR3 protein: CASSQQGGRSPLHF
CDR3 DNA: TGTGCCAGCAGCCAACAGGGGGGAAGGTCACCCCTCCACTTT

D gene: -
V gene: TRBV5-8
clone size: few
J gene: TRBJ1-5
CDR3 protein: CASSPRQPNQPQHF
CDR3 DNA: TGTGCCAGCAGCCCGAGGCAACCCAATCAGCCCCAGCATTTT

D gene: -
V gene: TRBV6-2/TRBV6-3
clone size: -
J gene: TRBJ2-7
CDR3 protein: CASSYSRADSYEQYF
CDR3 DNA: TGTGCCAGCAGTTACTCGAGGGCAGACTCCTACGAGCAGTACTTC

D gene: -
V gene: TRBV28
clone size: few
J gene: TRBJ1-5
CDR3 protein: CASSFGSTGLNQPQHF
CDR3 DNA: TGTGCCAGCAGTTTCGGTTCAACAGGGCTCAATCAGCCCCAGCATTTT

D gene: TRBD2
V gene: TRBV5-1
clone size: -
J gene: TRBJ2-2
CDR3 protein: CASSARVAGGFGELFF
CDR3 DNA: TGCGCCAGCAGCGCCAGAGTAGCGGGAGGTTTCGGGGAGCTGTTTTTT

D gene: TRBD2
V gene: TRBV2
clone size: -
J gene: TRBJ2-1
CDR3 protein: CASKGTSGRDEQFF
CDR3 DNA: TGTGCCAGCAAGGGTACTAGCGGGAGGGATGAGCAGTTCTTC

D gene: TRBD1
V gene: TRBV28
clone size: -
J gene: TRBJ1-1
CDR3 protein: CASTTGGEWTEAFF
CDR3 DNA: TGTGCCAGCACCACAGGGGGCGAGTGGACTGAAGCTTTCTTT

D gene: -
V gene: TRBV9
clone size: -
J gene: TRBJ2-1
CDR3 protein: CASSPGVSSYNEQFF
CDR3 DNA: TGTGCCAGCAGCCCGGGAGTGAGCTCCTACAATGAGCAGTTCTTC